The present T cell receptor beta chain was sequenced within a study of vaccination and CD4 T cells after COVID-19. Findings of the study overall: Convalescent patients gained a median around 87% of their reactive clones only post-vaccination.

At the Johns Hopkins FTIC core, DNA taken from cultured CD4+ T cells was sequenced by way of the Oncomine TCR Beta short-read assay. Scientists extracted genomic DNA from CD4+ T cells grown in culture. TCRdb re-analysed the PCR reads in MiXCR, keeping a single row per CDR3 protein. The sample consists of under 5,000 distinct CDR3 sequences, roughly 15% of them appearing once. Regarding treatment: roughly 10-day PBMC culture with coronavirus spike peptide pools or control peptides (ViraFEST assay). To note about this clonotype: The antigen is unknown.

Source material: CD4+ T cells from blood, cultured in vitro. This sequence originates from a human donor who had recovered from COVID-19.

As DNA, the CDR3 is TGTGCCAGCAGATCGAGTCCAGATAATTCACCCCTCCACTTT. Protein: CASRSSPDNSPLHF. The chain links TRBV5-5 to TRBJ1-6; no clear D gene. Between the trimmed V and J ends, which lost 5 bases and 5 bases, there was a span of 11 bases. This CDR3 contains 14 residues. Germline V gene sequence: CDR1 SGHKS, CDR2 YYEKEE (reference sequence).